Listed here are 20 T cell receptor beta chains from one sample, sequenced in a study of blood T cell repertoires in COVID-19. Assay used: immunoSEQ multiplex PCR; TCRdb lists only in-frame clones, some missing. The sample contains 210,000 or so clones, around nine tenths of which appear only once. Sequencing input: peripheral blood. Receptors were obtained from a woman aged 40-49 years with acute or convalescent COVID-19.

The gene calls are TRBV27 and TRBJ1-1, with D tentatively TRBD1 (6 bases). The CDR3 extends over 14 amino acids. The germline CDR1 and CDR2 sequences are MNHEY and SMNVEV (reference sequence). V was clipped by 5 bases and J by 4 bases, with 14 bases between them. In DNA form, the CDR3 reads TGTGCCAGCAGTCCTCTCCCCAGGGGCACTGAAGCTTTCTTT. Translation gives CASSPLPRGTEAFF.

The J gene is TRBJ2-1, the V gene TRBV7-8; 13 nucleotides agree with TRBD2. Germline V gene lookup returns CDR1 SGHVS and CDR2 FQNEAQ. This CDR3 spans 16 amino acids. With 3 bases clipped from V and 10 bases from J, the junction kept 9 bases outside the gene matches. The CDR3 protein is CASSFETSGGSREQFF. The DNA for the CDR3 is TGTGCCAGCAGCTTTGAGACTAGCGGGGGGTCGCGGGAGCAGTTCTTC.

The CDR3 DNA sequence: TGTGCCAGCAGCCTGTTACCGGGACAGACTCTGAACACTGAAGCTTTCTTT. It encodes CASSLLPGQTLNTEAFF. This sequence joins TRBV5-6 and TRBJ1-1; TRBD1 matches at 7 bases. CDR1 and CDR2 from the germline V gene are SGHDT and YYEEEE. The CDR3 extends over 17 amino acids. Unmatched junction bases numbered 12, after V lost 4 bases and J lost 0 bases.

V is TRBV3-1 (or the pseudogene TRBV3-2) and J is TRBJ1-1; 7 positions agree with TRBD1. Germline lookup yields CDR1 LGHDT and CDR2 YNNKEL (reference sequence). The CDR3 length is 16 residues. V lost 3 bases and J lost 0; bases outside the gene matches: 7. The CDR3 region has the DNA TGTGCCAGCAGCCATGGGACAGTTTTTTTGAACACTGAAGCTTTCTTT. Translating it yields CASSHGTVFLNTEAFF.

V gene TRBV6-6 combines with J gene TRBJ2-2; 7 bases fit TRBD2. The CDR3 loop spans 15 amino acids. Trimming at V came to 6 bases and at J to 10 bases, leaving 14 bases not matched to a gene. The germline CDR1 and CDR2 sequences are MNHNY and SVGAGI (reference sequence). CDR3 region: CASRPPVERGEELFF. The CDR3, as DNA: TGTGCCAGCAGGCCCCCGGTGGAGCGGGGAGAGGAGCTGTTTTTT.

The J gene is TRBJ1-2, the V gene TRBV12-3 or TRBV12-4; D is uncertain. CDR3 length: 13 residues. Between the trimmed V and J ends, which lost 6 bases and 10 bases, there was a span of 18 bases. The CDR3 DNA follows: TGTGCCAGCAGCCCCGTGTCGCCTCGAGACTACACCTTC. This translates into CASSPVSPRDYTF.

The chain links TRBV5-1 to TRBJ1-1, with 8 nucleotides matching TRBD1. The trim removed 0 bases at V and 5 bases at J, leaving 6 bases unmatched. CDR1 is SGHRS, CDR2 YFSETQ, per germline. CDR3 length: 15 residues. CDR3 sequence reads: CASSLARTGRTEAFF. The CDR3 nucleotides are TGCGCCAGCAGCTTGGCCCGGACAGGGAGGACTGAAGCTTTCTTT.

The V call is TRBV6-1, the J call TRBJ2-1; 11 nucleotides agree with TRBD2. The V segment lost 3 bases and the J segment 8 bases; nucleotides outside the gene matches: 6. Germline V gene lookup returns CDR1 MNHNS and CDR2 SASEGT. The CDR3 covers 15 residues. Written as DNA, the CDR3 is TGTGCCAGCAGTGAGATTACTAGCGGGGGCCATGAGCAGTTCTTC. Residues: CASSEITSGGHEQFF.

CDR3 region: CASRDLRGHTRSSYEQYV. The CDR3, as DNA: TGCGCCAGCAGAGACCTTCGGGGACACACTAGGAGCTCCTACGAGCAGTACGTC. The genes are TRBV23-1 and TRBJ2-7, with a weak D call TRBD1 (6 bases). TRBV23-1 carries the ORF label, with uncertain function. The CDR3 contains 18 residues. The V end lost 6 bases, the J end lost 0 bases, and 24 bases lay between the germline ends.

The rearrangement links TRBV5-1 to TRBJ1-1; maybe TRBD1 (5 bases). With 6 bases removed from V and 2 bases from J, the gap between germline ends came to 11 bases. This CDR3 is 13 amino acids long. Germline CDR1 is SGHRS and CDR2 is YFSETQ. This CDR3 reads CASTRGSNTEAFF. CDR3 nucleotide sequence: TGCGCCAGCACCCGGGGGAGTAACACTGAAGCTTTCTTT.

V is TRBV30 and J is TRBJ2-1, with D maybe TRBD2 (6 bases). Germline V gene lookup returns CDR1 GTSNPN and CDR2 SVGIG (reference sequence). V was shortened by 0 bases and J by 3 bases, with 12 bases between the two germline ends. The CDR3 is made up of 15 amino acids. The DNA for the CDR3 is TGTGCCTGGAGTGTACGGCTAGCGCTCTACAATGAGCAGTTCTTC. Its translation: CAWSVRLALYNEQFF.

The rearrangement uses TRBV10-3 and TRBJ1-1; TRBD1 agrees at 10 bases. This CDR3 has 14 residues. Germline V gene sequence: CDR1 ENHRY, CDR2 SYGVKD. V was pared by 7 bases and J by 0 bases, with 2 bases of the junction left unmatched. CDR3 amino acids: CAITGQGVNTEAFF. The CDR3 DNA sequence: TGTGCCATCACCGGACAGGGGGTGAACACTGAAGCTTTCTTT.

Note on this clone: Other DNA variants within this sample encode the same CDR3. J is TRBJ1-5 and V is TRBV3-1 (or the pseudogene TRBV3-2); tentatively, D is TRBD1 (5 bases). Trimming cost V 0 bases and J 4 bases, with 10 bases left between them. Germline lookup yields CDR1 LGHDT and CDR2 YNNKEL (reference sequence). The CDR3 totals 15 residues. The CDR3 nucleotides are TGTGCCAGCAGCCAAGATAGGGGCCGGAATCAGCCCCAGCATTTT. As protein: CASSQDRGRNQPQHF.

There are a few counts of this clone. The V and J genes are TRBV4-1 and TRBJ2-3; D may be TRBD2 (5 bases). Germline CDR1 is MGHRA and CDR2 is YSYEKL. This CDR3 region has 16 residues. Trimming shortened V by 4 bases and J by 4 bases, and 18 bases separated the two germline ends. The DNA for the CDR3 is TGCGCCAGCAGCCCTTATGGGCGGGTGGGTTCAGATACGCAGTATTTT. It specifies CASSPYGRVGSDTQYF.

With respect to this clone: This CDR3 is also generated by other DNA sequences in the sample. This sequence joins TRBV5-4 and TRBJ1-2; D is possibly TRBD1 (6 bases). CDR1 and CDR2 from the germline V gene are SGHNT and YYREEE (reference sequence). The CDR3 is made up of 12 amino acids. V dropped 4 bases and J dropped 5 bases, with 9 bases sitting between them. The CDR3 here is CASSLDSYGYTF. The CDR3 DNA reads TGTGCCAGCAGCCTGGACAGTTATGGCTACACCTTC.

As DNA, the CDR3 is TGTGCCAGCAGTTTAGTAAATCAGCCCCAGCATTTT. This gives the protein CASSLVNQPQHF. V and J are TRBV12-3 or TRBV12-4 and TRBJ1-5; D uncertain. The germline V and J ends were trimmed by 1 base and 4 bases, with 2 bases remaining between them. This CDR3 spans 12 amino acids.

The chain couples TRBV5-6 to TRBJ1-2; D uncertain. Trimming shortened V by 0 bases and J by 5 bases, and 11 bases separated the two germline ends. Germline V lookup: CDR1 SGHDT, CDR2 YYEEEE. The CDR3 is 14 amino acids. The CDR3 DNA is TGTGCCAGCAGCTTGGGGGTACAGATATATGGCTACACCTTC. Translating gives CASSLGVQIYGYTF.

This clone was seen a single time. The chain joins TRBV12-3 or TRBV12-4 to TRBJ2-7; D perhaps matches TRBD2 (6 bases). V was shortened by 5 bases and J by 2 bases, with 10 bases between the two germline ends. This CDR3 contains 13 residues. The CDR3 region is CASSPTGAYEQYV. For the CDR3, the DNA is TGTGCCAGCAGTCCGACGGGAGCCTACGAGCAGTACGTC.

V usage is TRBV30 and J usage is TRBJ2-2; D ambiguous. Per the germline V gene, CDR1 is GTSNPN and CDR2 is SVGIG (reference sequence). The CDR3 totals 16 residues. The ends were cut back, 3 bases at V and 0 bases at J, with 14 bases in the middle. The CDR3 spells CAWRLSGLTNTGELFF. CDR3 bases: TGTGCCTGGAGACTCTCGGGTCTGACGAACACCGGGGAGCTGTTTTTT.

The CDR3 coding sequence is TGTGCCAGCAGCGTGGGACAGGGTCCAACCACCGGGGAGCTGTTTTTT. Its protein is CASSVGQGPTTGELFF. The V and J genes are TRBV9 and TRBJ2-2; 9 bases line up with TRBD1. The CDR3 is 16 residues long. J gave up 4 bases and V 2 bases, and 6 bases lay outside the gene matches. Per the germline V gene, CDR1 is SGDLS and CDR2 is YYNGEE. Supplemented by reference TRBV9 and TRBJ2-2, the full variable domain reads DSGVTQTPKHLITATGQRVTLRCSPRSGDLSVYWYQQSLDQGLQFLIQYYNGEERAKGNILERFSAQQFPDLHSELNLSSLELGDSALYFCASSVGQGPTTGELFFGEGSRLTVL.